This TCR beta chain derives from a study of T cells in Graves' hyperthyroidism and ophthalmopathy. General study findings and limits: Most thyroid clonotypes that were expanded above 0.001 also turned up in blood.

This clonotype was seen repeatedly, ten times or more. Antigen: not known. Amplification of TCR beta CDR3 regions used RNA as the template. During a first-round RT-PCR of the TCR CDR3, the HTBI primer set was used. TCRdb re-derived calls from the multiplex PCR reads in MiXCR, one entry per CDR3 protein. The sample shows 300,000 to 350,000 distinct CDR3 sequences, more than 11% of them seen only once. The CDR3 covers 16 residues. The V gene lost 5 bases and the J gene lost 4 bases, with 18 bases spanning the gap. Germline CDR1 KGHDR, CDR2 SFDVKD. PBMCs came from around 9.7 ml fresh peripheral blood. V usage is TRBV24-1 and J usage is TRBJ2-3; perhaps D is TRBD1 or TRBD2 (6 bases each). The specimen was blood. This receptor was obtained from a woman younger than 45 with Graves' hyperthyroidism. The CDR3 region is CATSGPGGPGADTQYF. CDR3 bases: TGTGCCACCAGTGGCCCCGGAGGGCCAGGGGCAGATACGCAGTATTTT.